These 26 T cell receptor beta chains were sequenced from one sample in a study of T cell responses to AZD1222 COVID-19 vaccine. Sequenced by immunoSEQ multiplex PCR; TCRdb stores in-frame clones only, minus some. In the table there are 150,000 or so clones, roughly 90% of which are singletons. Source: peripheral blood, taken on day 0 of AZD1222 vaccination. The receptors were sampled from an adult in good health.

CDR3 nucleotide sequence: TGTGCCAGCTCACCTGGGGTAAAGACAGCGAGCTCCTACGAGCAGTACTTC. Translated: CASSPGVKTASSYEQYF. The genes are TRBV18 and TRBJ2-7, with TRBD1 as a possible D gene (5 bases). The CDR3 is 17 residues long. V lost 3 bases, J lost 0 bases, and 18 bases lay in between. The V gene's germline CDR1 is KGHSH and CDR2 LQKENI.

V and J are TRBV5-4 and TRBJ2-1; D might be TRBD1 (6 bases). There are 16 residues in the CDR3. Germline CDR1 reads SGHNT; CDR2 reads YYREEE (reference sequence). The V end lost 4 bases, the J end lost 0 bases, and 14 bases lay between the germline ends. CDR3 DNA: TGTGCCAGCAGCAAGGACCCCAGGGGCTCCTACAATGAGCAGTTCTTC. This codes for CASSKDPRGSYNEQFF.

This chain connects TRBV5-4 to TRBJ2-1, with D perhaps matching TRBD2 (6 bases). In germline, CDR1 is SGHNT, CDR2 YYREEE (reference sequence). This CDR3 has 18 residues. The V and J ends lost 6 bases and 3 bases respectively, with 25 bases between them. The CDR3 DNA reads TGTGCCAGCACCCGCACGCGGGGTGTTGGCGTCCTCTACAATGAGCAGTTCTTC. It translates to CASTRTRGVGVLYNEQFF.

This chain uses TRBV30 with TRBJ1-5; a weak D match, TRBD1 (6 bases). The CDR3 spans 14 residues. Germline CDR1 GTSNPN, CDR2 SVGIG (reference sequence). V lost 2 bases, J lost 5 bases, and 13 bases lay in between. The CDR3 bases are TGTGCCTGGAGTACCGGACAGAGAGATCAGCCCCAGCATTTT. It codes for CAWSTGQRDQPQHF. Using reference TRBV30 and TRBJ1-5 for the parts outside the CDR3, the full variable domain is SQTIHQWPATLVQPVGSPLSLECTVEGTSNPNLYWYRQAAGRGLQLLFYSVGIGQISSEVPQNLSASRPQDRQFILSSKKLLLSDSGFYLCAWSTGQRDQPQHFGDGTRLSIL.

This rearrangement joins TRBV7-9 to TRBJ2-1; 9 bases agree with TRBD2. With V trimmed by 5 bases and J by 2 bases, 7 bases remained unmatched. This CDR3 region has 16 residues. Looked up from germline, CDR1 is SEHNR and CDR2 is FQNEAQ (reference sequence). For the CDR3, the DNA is TGTGCCAGCAGCGGGGGGAGCGGGAGGACCTACAATGAGCAGTTCTTC. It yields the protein CASSGGSGRTYNEQFF. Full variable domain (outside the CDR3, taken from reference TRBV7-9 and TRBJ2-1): DTGVSQNPRHKITKRGQNVTFRCDPISEHNRLYWYRQTLGQGPEFLTYFQNEAQLEKSRLLSDRFSAERPKGSFSTLEIQRTEQGDSAMYLCASSGGSGRTYNEQFFGPGTRLTVL.

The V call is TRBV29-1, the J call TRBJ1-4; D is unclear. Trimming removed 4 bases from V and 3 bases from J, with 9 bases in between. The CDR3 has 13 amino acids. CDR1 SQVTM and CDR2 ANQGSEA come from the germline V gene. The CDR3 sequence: CSVGEQPNEKLFF. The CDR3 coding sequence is TGCAGCGTTGGGGAACAGCCTAATGAAAAACTGTTTTTT.

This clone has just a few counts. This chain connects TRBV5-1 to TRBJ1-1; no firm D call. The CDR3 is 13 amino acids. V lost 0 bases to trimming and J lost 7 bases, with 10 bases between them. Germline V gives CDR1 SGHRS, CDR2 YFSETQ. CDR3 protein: CASSLEGDIEAFF. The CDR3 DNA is TGCGCCAGCAGCTTGGAAGGAGACATTGAAGCTTTCTTT.

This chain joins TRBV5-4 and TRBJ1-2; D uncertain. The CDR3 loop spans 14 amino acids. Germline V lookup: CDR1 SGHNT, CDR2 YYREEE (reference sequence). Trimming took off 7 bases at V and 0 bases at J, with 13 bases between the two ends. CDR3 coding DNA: TGTGCCAGCCGCACGGATGCGGCTAACTATGGCTACACCTTC. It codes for CASRTDAANYGYTF.

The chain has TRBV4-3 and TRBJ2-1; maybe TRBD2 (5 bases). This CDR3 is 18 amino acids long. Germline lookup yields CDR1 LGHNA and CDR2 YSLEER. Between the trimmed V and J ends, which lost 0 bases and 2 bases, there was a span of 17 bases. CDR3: CASSQDGVGSATYNEQFF. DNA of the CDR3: TGCGCCAGCAGCCAAGATGGGGTTGGTAGCGCGACCTACAATGAGCAGTTCTTC.

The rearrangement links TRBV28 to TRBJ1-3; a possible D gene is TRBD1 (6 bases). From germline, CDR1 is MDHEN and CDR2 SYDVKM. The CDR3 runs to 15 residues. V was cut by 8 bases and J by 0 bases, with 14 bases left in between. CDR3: CASGPGAISGNTIYF. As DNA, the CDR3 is TGTGCCAGCGGCCCAGGGGCCATCTCTGGAAACACCATATATTTT.

CDR3 region: CASSFLARAHTEAFF. The CDR3, as DNA: TGTGCCAGCAGCTTCCTGGCCAGGGCCCACACTGAAGCTTTCTTT. This chain joins TRBV11-3 and TRBJ1-1; D perhaps matches TRBD1 (5 bases). This CDR3 is built from 15 residues. Germline lookup yields CDR1 SGHNT and CDR2 YENEEA. V lost 3 bases and J 3 bases, leaving 14 bases between the germline ends.

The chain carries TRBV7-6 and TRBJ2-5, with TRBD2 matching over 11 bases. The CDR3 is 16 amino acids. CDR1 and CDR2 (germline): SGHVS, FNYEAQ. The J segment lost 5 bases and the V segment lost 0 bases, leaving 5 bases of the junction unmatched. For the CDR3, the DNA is TGTGCCAGCAGCTTAGCCTTAGCGGGGGGGCACGAGACCCAGTACTTC. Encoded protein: CASSLALAGGHETQYF.

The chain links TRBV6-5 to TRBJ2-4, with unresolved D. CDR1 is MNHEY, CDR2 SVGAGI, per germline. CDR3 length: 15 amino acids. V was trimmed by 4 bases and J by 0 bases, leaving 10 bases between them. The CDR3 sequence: CASSLGTLAKNIQYF. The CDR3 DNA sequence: TGTGCCAGCAGTTTGGGCACTCTAGCCAAAAACATTCAGTACTTC.

The CDR3 nucleotides are TGTGCCAGCTCACCAAGGTCGGACACGAACACCGGGGAGCTGTTTTTT. As protein: CASSPRSDTNTGELFF. This chain connects TRBV18 to TRBJ2-2; D is possibly TRBD1 (5 bases). This CDR3 has 16 residues. Germline V gene lookup returns CDR1 KGHSH and CDR2 LQKENI. Trimming removed 2 bases at V and 0 bases at J, with 10 bases between.

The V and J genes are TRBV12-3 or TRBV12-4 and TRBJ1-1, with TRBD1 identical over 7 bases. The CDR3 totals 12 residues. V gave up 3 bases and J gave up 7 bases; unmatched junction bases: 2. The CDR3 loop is CASSFTGDEAFF. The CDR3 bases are TGTGCCAGCAGTTTTACAGGGGATGAAGCTTTCTTT.

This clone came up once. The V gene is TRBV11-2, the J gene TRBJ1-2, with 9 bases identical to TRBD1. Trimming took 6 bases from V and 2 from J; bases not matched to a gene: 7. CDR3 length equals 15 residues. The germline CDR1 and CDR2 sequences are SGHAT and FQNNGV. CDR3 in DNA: TGTGCCAGCAGACCATCTGGGACAGGGAACTATGGCTACACCTTC. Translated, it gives CASRPSGTGNYGYTF.

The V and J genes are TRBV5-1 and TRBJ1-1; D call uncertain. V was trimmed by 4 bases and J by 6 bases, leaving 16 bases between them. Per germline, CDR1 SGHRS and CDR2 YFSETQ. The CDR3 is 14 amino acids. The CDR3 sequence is CASSRVEGLAEAFF. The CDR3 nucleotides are TGCGCCAGCAGCCGGGTGGAAGGGTTGGCTGAAGCTTTCTTT.

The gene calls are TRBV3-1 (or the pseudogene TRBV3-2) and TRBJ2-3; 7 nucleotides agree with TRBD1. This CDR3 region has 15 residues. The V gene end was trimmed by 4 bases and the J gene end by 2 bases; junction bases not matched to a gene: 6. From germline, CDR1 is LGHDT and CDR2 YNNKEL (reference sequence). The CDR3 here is CASSLDRVPTDTQYF. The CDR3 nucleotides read TGTGCCAGCAGCCTTGACAGGGTACCCACAGATACGCAGTATTTT.

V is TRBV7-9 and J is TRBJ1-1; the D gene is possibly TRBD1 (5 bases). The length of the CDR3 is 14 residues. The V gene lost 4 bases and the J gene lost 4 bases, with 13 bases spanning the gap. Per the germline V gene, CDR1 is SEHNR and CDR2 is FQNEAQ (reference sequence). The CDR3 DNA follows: TGTGCCAGCAGCTCCGAGGGGTTGAGCACTGAAGCTTTCTTT. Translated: CASSSEGLSTEAFF.

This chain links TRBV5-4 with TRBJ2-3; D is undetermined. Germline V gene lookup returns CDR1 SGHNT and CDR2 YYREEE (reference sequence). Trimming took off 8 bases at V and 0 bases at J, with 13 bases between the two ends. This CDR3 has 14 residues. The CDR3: CARGYFGSTDTQYF. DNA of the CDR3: TGTGCCAGGGGTTATTTCGGTAGCACAGATACGCAGTATTTT.

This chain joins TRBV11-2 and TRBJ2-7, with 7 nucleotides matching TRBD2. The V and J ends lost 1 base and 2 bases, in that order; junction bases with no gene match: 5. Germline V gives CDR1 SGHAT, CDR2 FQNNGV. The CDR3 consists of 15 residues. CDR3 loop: CASSLGGSYAYEQYF. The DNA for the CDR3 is TGTGCCAGCAGCTTAGGCGGGAGCTATGCCTACGAGCAGTACTTC.

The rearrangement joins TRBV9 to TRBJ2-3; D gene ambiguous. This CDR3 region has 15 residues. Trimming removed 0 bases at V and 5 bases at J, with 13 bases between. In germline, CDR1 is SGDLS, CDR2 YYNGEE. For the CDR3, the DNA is TGTGCCAGCAGCGTAGGACCTCGCCCCCTAGATACGCAGTATTTT. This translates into CASSVGPRPLDTQYF.

CDR3 sequence (DNA): TGTGCCACCAGCCCGAGAGGGTGGGGTGAAAAACTGTTTTTT. It translates to CATSPRGWGEKLFF. V is TRBV24-1 and J is TRBJ1-4; D not resolved. CDR3 length: 14 amino acids. V was shortened by 7 bases and J by 7 bases, with 15 bases between the two germline ends. Germline CDR1 is KGHDR and CDR2 is SFDVKD.

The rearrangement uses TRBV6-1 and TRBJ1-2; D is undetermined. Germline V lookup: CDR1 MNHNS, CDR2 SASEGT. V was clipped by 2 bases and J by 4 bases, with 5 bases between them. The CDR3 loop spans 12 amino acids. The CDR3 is CASSEWGYGYTF. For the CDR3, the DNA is TGTGCCAGCAGTGAATGGGGCTATGGCTACACCTTC.

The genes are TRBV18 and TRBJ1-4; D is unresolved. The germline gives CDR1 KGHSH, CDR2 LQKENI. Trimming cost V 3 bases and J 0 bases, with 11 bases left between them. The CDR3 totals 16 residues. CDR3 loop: CASSPSAAATNEKLFF. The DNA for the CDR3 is TGTGCCAGCTCACCTTCAGCGGCAGCAACTAATGAAAAACTGTTTTTT.

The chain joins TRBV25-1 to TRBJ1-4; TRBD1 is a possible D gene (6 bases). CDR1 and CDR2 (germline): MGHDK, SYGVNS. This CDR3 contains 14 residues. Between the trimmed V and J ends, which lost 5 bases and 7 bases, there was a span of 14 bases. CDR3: CASSRFRGSEKLFF. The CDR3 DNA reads TGTGCCAGCAGTAGATTCAGGGGCAGTGAAAAACTGTTTTTT.